The present T cell receptor beta chain was sequenced within a study of control samples from healthy donors and cancer patients. Repertoires were generated with immunoSEQ multiplex PCR, while TCRdb's copy carries only in-frame clones and drops some. The sample comprises some 130,000 clones, 92% of which are singletons, and roughly 6% rests with the top ten. Germline V gene data show CDR1 as SGDLS and CDR2 as YYNGEE. V trimming: 0 bases; J trimming: 5 bases; junction bases outside the gene matches: 9. This CDR3 is built from 16 residues. The TCR comes from a man younger than 30 in good health. The chain employs TRBV9 and TRBJ2-5; 8 bases align to TRBD2. The source material was blood. The CDR3, as DNA: TGTGCCAGCAGCGTAGGGCCAAGCCGGGGGGGCGAGACCCAGTACTTC. This encodes CASSVGPSRGGETQYF.